Presented here are 26 T cell receptor beta chains from one specimen sequenced in a study of blood T cell repertoires in COVID-19. Only in-frame clones appear in the TCRdb table, and some are missing; sequencing was by immunoSEQ multiplex PCR. Among about 440,000 clones listed, nearly 90% were seen once. The sample consisted of PBMCs or T cells enriched from blood (not recorded which). These receptors all come from a young woman with acute COVID-19.

This clone was seen once. The chain uses TRBV2 and TRBJ1-1; D gene ambiguous. Between the trimmed V and J ends, which lost 7 bases and 5 bases, there was a span of 8 bases. The length of the CDR3 is 11 residues. CDR1 and CDR2 from the germline V gene are SNHLY and FYNNEI. The DNA for the CDR3 is TGTGCCAGCATTTCGAGGACTGAAGCTTTCTTT. Translating it yields CASISRTEAFF.

The V gene is TRBV9, the J gene TRBJ2-7; D remains unclear. Trimming left V 4 bases short and J 6 bases short, with 17 bases between. This CDR3 is built from 14 residues. Germline values: CDR1 SGDLS, CDR2 YYNGEE. CDR3 coding DNA: TGTGCCAGCAGCTCCGGGTCCCTTGGCTCCGAGCAGTACTTC. This encodes CASSSGSLGSEQYF.

In its sample, this clone was seen a few times. The V call is TRBV7-9, the J call TRBJ1-1, with 7 bases aligning to TRBD1. Germline CDR1 reads SEHNR; CDR2 reads FQNEAQ (reference sequence). J was trimmed by 5 bases and V by 4 bases; bases with no gene match: 4. There are 13 residues in the CDR3. For the CDR3, the DNA is TGTGCCAGCAGCTCCTCAGGGGGGACTGAAGCTTTCTTT. Protein sequence: CASSSSGGTEAFF.

The rearrangement joins TRBV5-4 to TRBJ2-3, with TRBD2 matching over 14 bases. Looked up from germline, CDR1 is SGHNT and CDR2 is YYREEE (reference sequence). The CDR3 totals 18 residues. Trimming removed 3 bases from V and 0 bases from J; junction bases left unmatched: 6. As DNA, the CDR3 is TGTGCCAGCAGCTCAGGGACTAGCGGGGGAACTAGCACAGATACGCAGTATTTT. Its protein product is CASSSGTSGGTSTDTQYF. Based on the CDR3 plus reference TRBV5-4 and TRBJ2-3, the full variable domain is ETGVTQSPTHLIKTRGQQVTLRCSSQSGHNTVSWYQQALGQGPQFIFQYYREEENGRGNFPPRFSGLQFPNYSSELNVNALELDDSALYLCASSSGTSGGTSTDTQYFGPGTRLTVL.

The gene calls are TRBV2 and TRBJ1-1; 9 nucleotides agree with TRBD1. This CDR3 spans 15 amino acids. Germline CDR1 is SNHLY and CDR2 is FYNNEI. Unmatched junction bases numbered 9, after V lost 5 bases and J lost 5 bases. The CDR3 is CASSPGTGFATEAFF. Written as DNA, the CDR3 is TGTGCCAGCAGTCCCGGGACAGGGTTTGCTACTGAAGCTTTCTTT.

The rearrangement joins TRBV6-5 to TRBJ1-4, with a tentative D call TRBD1 (6 bases). Germline lookup yields CDR1 MNHEY and CDR2 SVGAGI. V lost 6 bases and J lost 5, with 13 bases in between. The CDR3 extends over 14 amino acids. The CDR3 reads CASRMDSGNEKLFF. The CDR3 DNA reads TGTGCCAGCAGAATGGACAGCGGAAATGAAAAACTGTTTTTT.

V and J are TRBV11-2 and TRBJ2-2, with D maybe TRBD2 (6 bases). Germline V gene data show CDR1 as SGHAT and CDR2 as FQNNGV. Trimming took 1 base from V and 1 from J, leaving 7 bases between them. CDR3 length: 15 residues. The CDR3: CASSLAGLNTGELFF. The DNA for the CDR3 is TGTGCCAGCAGCTTAGCGGGACTGAACACCGGGGAGCTGTTTTTT.

The chain couples TRBV7-8 to TRBJ1-6, with 7 bases fitting TRBD1. With 1 base clipped from V and 9 bases from J, the junction kept 9 bases outside the gene matches. CDR3 length equals 16 residues. Per germline, CDR1 SGHVS and CDR2 FQNEAQ. CDR3 region: CASSLVIRQGGSPLHF. In DNA, the CDR3 is TGTGCCAGCAGCTTAGTTATACGACAGGGAGGTTCACCCCTCCACTTT.

The V gene is TRBV6-4, the J gene TRBJ2-1, with 13 bases identical to TRBD2. V was clipped by 5 bases and J by 7 bases; unmatched bases: 5. This CDR3 has 15 residues. Per the germline V gene, CDR1 is MRHNA and CDR2 is SNTAGT. CDR3 protein: CASSRTSGSPNEQFF. Written as DNA, the CDR3 is TGTGCCAGCAGTAGGACTAGCGGGAGTCCTAATGAGCAGTTCTTC.

The chain uses TRBV9 and TRBJ1-2, with TRBD1 matching 9 bases. In germline, CDR1 is SGDLS, CDR2 YYNGEE. The CDR3 sequence is 14 residues long. V lost 5 bases, J lost 5 bases, and 7 bases stayed unmatched. The CDR3 coding sequence is TGTGCCAGCAGACCCGGGACAGGGCATTATGGCTACACCTTC. Amino acids: CASRPGTGHYGYTF.

V gene TRBV7-9 combines with J gene TRBJ1-1, with D perhaps matching TRBD1 (5 bases). CDR1 and CDR2 from the germline V gene are SEHNR and FQNEAQ (reference sequence). The germline V and J ends were trimmed by 1 base and 5 bases, with 17 bases remaining between them. This CDR3 has 16 residues. This chain's CDR3 is CASSLEGRGGRTEAFF. CDR3 coding DNA: TGTGCCAGCAGCTTAGAAGGTAGGGGAGGACGTACTGAAGCTTTCTTT.

This rearrangement joins TRBV13 to TRBJ2-1; D gene unclear. V was shortened by 4 bases and J by 3 bases, with 13 bases between the two germline ends. Germline lookup yields CDR1 PRHDT and CDR2 FYEKMQ (reference sequence). CDR3 length: 15 amino acids. DNA for the CDR3: TGTGCCAGCAGCTCCCCCTCCACCAGCTACAATGAGCAGTTCTTC. Its translation is CASSSPSTSYNEQFF.

V and J are TRBV19 and TRBJ1-2, with 7 positions matching TRBD1. The CDR3 loop spans 14 amino acids. CDR1 and CDR2 from the germline V gene are LNHDA and SQIVND (reference sequence). V dropped 4 bases and J dropped 5; count of bases not matched to a gene: 7. The CDR3 here is CASSNRGSPYGYTF. CDR3 in DNA: TGTGCCAGTAGTAACAGGGGTTCCCCTTATGGCTACACCTTC.

The chain recombines TRBV29-1 with TRBJ2-7, with 11 bases identical to TRBD1. The J segment lost 0 bases and the V segment lost 6 bases, leaving 7 bases of the junction unmatched. This CDR3 has 15 residues. CDR1 is SQVTM, CDR2 ANQGSEA, per germline. The CDR3, as DNA: TGCAGCGTCGGTACTGGGACAGGGGGCTCCTACGAGCAGTACTTC. It specifies CSVGTGTGGSYEQYF.

J is TRBJ1-3 and V is TRBV9, with 7 bases identical to TRBD1. The CDR3 covers 14 residues. The V and J ends lost 4 bases and 5 bases, in that order; junction bases with no gene match: 6. Germline V gives CDR1 SGDLS, CDR2 YYNGEE. The DNA of the CDR3 is TGTGCCAGCAGCCCCCGACAGGGAAGAAACACCATATATTTT. Translated: CASSPRQGRNTIYF. The whole variable domain, filled in from reference TRBV9 and TRBJ1-3, reads DSGVTQTPKHLITATGQRVTLRCSPRSGDLSVYWYQQSLDQGLQFLIQYYNGEERAKGNILERFSAQQFPDLHSELNLSSLELGDSALYFCASSPRQGRNTIYFGEGSWLTVV.

A few counts support this clone. The chain joins TRBV5-6 to TRBJ1-2; 7 bases fit TRBD1. J was trimmed by 8 bases and V by 2 bases; bases with no gene match: 6. From germline, CDR1 is SGHDT and CDR2 YYEEEE. The CDR3 spans 13 residues. The CDR3 bases are TGTGCCAGCAGCTTTATTGGGACAGCAGGCTACACCTTC. Its protein product is CASSFIGTAGYTF.

The genes are TRBV6-5 and TRBJ2-7; D not resolved. The CDR3 covers 16 residues. Germline CDR1 MNHEY, CDR2 SVGAGI. V was trimmed by 4 bases and J by 2 bases, leaving 18 bases between them. CDR3: CASSSSGTAFTYEQYF. The CDR3 DNA reads TGTGCCAGCAGTTCCTCCGGCACAGCATTTACCTACGAGCAGTACTTC.

This clone was seen a handful of times. The chain combines TRBV4-1 with TRBJ2-2; no firm D call. Between the trimmed V and J ends, which lost 2 bases and 9 bases, there was a span of 4 bases. CDR1 is MGHRA and CDR2 is YSYEKL in the germline V gene. The CDR3 totals 11 residues. The CDR3 nucleotides read TGCGCCAGCAGCCAAAGCAGGGAGCTGTTTTTT. It codes for CASSQSRELFF.

The V call is TRBV14, the J call TRBJ1-6; TRBD1 might be the D (5 bases). The CDR3 length is 16 residues. Per the germline V gene, CDR1 is SGHDN and CDR2 is FVKESK. V was cut by 0 bases and J by 6 bases, with 12 bases left in between. Here the CDR3 reads CASSQDQGRVNSPLHF. The DNA of the CDR3 is TGTGCCAGCAGCCAAGATCAGGGTAGGGTTAATTCACCCCTCCACTTT.

The rearrangement joins TRBV9 to TRBJ1-3; 8 bases match TRBD1. The V gene's germline CDR1 is SGDLS and CDR2 YYNGEE. This CDR3 has 14 residues. V dropped 4 bases and J dropped 3; count of bases not matched to a gene: 3. In DNA form, the CDR3 reads TGTGCCAGCAGCACGACAGGGGATGGAAACACCATATATTTT. Amino acid sequence: CASSTTGDGNTIYF. Based on the CDR3 plus reference TRBV9 and TRBJ1-3, the full variable domain is DSGVTQTPKHLITATGQRVTLRCSPRSGDLSVYWYQQSLDQGLQFLIQYYNGEERAKGNILERFSAQQFPDLHSELNLSSLELGDSALYFCASSTTGDGNTIYFGEGSWLTVV.

The CDR3 coding sequence is TGTGCCAGCAGCGTGTTAGGGGGCTGGAGCACTGAAGCTTTCTTT. It is translated as CASSVLGGWSTEAFF. The chain uses TRBV9 and TRBJ1-1; 7 positions agree with TRBD1. Germline V CDR1 and CDR2: SGDLS, YYNGEE. The CDR3 is made up of 15 amino acids. V lost 2 bases, J lost 4 bases, and 8 bases stayed unmatched.

The gene calls are TRBV29-1 and TRBJ2-1; possibly TRBD1 for D (6 bases). Germline-derived CDR1 and CDR2 are SQVTM and ANQGSEA. This CDR3 contains 13 residues. V lost 4 bases and J lost 4, with 11 bases in between. The CDR3 DNA follows: TGCAGCGTTGGAGACAGGTCTTACAATGAGCAGTTCTTC. The encoded protein is CSVGDRSYNEQFF.

The genes are TRBV7-9 and TRBJ2-7; unclear D gene. The CDR3 spans 14 residues. The V end was cut by 0 bases, the J end by 3 bases, with 9 bases between. The V gene's germline CDR1 is SEHNR and CDR2 FQNEAQ (reference sequence). This CDR3 is CASSLAHPSYEQYF. The CDR3 DNA is TGTGCCAGCAGCTTAGCCCATCCCAGCTACGAGCAGTACTTC.

The rearrangement uses TRBV29-1 and TRBJ1-2; weak D call: TRBD1 (5 bases). CDR3 size: 14 residues. V was pared by 2 bases and J by 4 bases, with 14 bases between. Germline V gives CDR1 SQVTM, CDR2 ANQGSEA. In DNA, the CDR3 is TGCAGCGTTGAAAATTCAGGGCAAGGCTATGGCTACACCTTC. Translating gives CSVENSGQGYGYTF.

This clone showed up just once. J is TRBJ1-6 and V is TRBV28; no definite D call. CDR3 length: 15 residues. Trimming pared 3 bases from V and 6 bases from J, leaving 12 bases between. Germline assignment: CDR1 MDHEN and CDR2 SYDVKM. In DNA, the CDR3 is TGTGCCAGCAGTTTCGCGGGCGCGGGTAATTCACCCCTCCACTTT. It specifies CASSFAGAGNSPLHF.

The chain links TRBV4-1 to TRBJ2-1; D is undetermined. Germline V gene data show CDR1 as MGHRA and CDR2 as YSYEKL. The CDR3 has 15 amino acids. The V end lost 1 base, the J end lost 4 bases, and 11 bases lay between the germline ends. The CDR3 bases are TGCGCCAGCAGCCAAGGTCTCCCGGGTTACAATGAGCAGTTCTTC. This translates into CASSQGLPGYNEQFF.